This TCR beta chain emerged from a study of blood T cell repertoires in COVID-19. Study at large: PBMCs, B-cell-depleted T cells, or T cells provided the cDNA or gDNA that made up the material.

In the original analysis: Reference gene primer amplification yielded estimated nucleated cell counts. Assay used: immunoSEQ multiplex PCR; TCRdb lists only in-frame clones, some missing. The DNA gave D and trimming, while V, J and clone size come from that table. Of about 190,000 clones listed, 75% to 90% are singletons. Germline V CDR1 and CDR2: DFQATT, SNEGSKA (reference sequence). CDR3 length equals 11 residues. The chain has TRBV20-1 and TRBJ1-2; D is undetermined. Material: peripheral blood. This clonotype originated in a man aged 25-45 years with acute or convalescent COVID-19. The CDR3 sequence: CKHGANYGYTF. In DNA form, the CDR3 reads TGCAAGCACGGAGCTAACTATGGCTACACCTTC.